The source of this T cell receptor beta chain is a study of blood T cell repertoires in COVID-19. Study as a whole: There were acute and convalescent COVID-19 samples, and they came from the United States, Italy and Spain. PBMCs, B-cell-depleted T cells, or T cells were the source of the cDNA or gDNA that made up the material.

As processed by the authors: Amplifying reference gene primers gave estimates of nucleated cell counts. Sequencing used immunoSEQ multiplex PCR; TCRdb keeps in-frame clones, though not all of them. From that table come the V and J calls and clone size; the DNA was used to work out D and trimming. This sample has about 320,000 clones; approximately 85% occur once, and the top ten carry 1.5% to 2%. The V gene's germline CDR1 is SQVTM and CDR2 ANQGSEA. The length of the CDR3 is 15 residues. Between the trimmed V and J ends, which lost 3 bases and 5 bases, there was a span of 17 bases. The receptor's source is a woman between 45 and 65 years old with acute or convalescent COVID-19. The sample was peripheral blood. The chain couples TRBV29-1 to TRBJ2-1, with TRBD1 as a possible D gene (6 bases). The CDR3 protein is CSVESDGTRNNEQFF. CDR3 nucleotide sequence: TGCAGCGTTGAGTCGGACGGGACACGCAACAATGAGCAGTTCTTC.